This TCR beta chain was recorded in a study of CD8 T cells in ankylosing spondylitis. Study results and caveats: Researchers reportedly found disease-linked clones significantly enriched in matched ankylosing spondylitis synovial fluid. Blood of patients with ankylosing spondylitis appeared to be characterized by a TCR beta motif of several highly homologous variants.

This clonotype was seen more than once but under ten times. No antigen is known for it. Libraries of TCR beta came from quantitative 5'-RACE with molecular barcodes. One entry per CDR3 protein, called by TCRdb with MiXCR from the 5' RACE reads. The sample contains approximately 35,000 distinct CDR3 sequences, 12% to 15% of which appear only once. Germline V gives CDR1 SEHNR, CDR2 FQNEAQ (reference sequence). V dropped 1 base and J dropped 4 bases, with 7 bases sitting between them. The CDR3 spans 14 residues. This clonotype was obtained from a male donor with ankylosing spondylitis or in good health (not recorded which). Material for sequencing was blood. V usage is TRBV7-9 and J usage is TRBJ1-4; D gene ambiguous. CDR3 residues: CASSLGGYNEKLFF. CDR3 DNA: TGTGCCAGCAGCTTAGGAGGATATAATGAAAAACTGTTTTTT.